This TCR beta chain stems from a study of shared clonotypes between healthy human individuals. The trim removed 2 bases at V and 0 bases at J, leaving 10 bases unmatched. This CDR3 contains 19 residues. The germline CDR1 and CDR2 sequences are SEHNR and FQNEAQ (reference sequence). Selected positively for CCR7 and CD45RO-negative, naive CD8 cells excluded terminally differentiated effector memory CD45RA+ cells. Some clones are missing from TCRdb's copy, which holds only in-frame ones; the method was immunoSEQ multiplex PCR. The sample carries about 2.1 million clones, 93% recorded once. J is TRBJ2-6 and V is TRBV7-9, with 7 positions matching TRBD1. Specimen: naive CD8+ T cells from PBMCs. This clonotype originated in a man aged 18 to 29 in good health. Some clones in this sample may be carry-over from other donors' samples. CDR3 bases: TGTGCCAGCAGCTTAATAGACAGGGAACTTTCCTCTGGGGCCAACGTCCTGACTTTC. Translated, it gives CASSLIDRELSSGANVLTF.